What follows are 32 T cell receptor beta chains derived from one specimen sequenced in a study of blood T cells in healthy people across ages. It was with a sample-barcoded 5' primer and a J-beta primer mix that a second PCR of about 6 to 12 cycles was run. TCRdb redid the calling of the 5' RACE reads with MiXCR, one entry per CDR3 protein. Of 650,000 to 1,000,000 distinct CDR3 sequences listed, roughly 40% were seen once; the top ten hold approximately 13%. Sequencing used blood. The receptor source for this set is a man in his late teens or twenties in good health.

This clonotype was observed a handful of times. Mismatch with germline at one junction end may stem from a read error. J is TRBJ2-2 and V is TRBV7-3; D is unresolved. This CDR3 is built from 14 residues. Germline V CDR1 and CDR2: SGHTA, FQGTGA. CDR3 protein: CASSLTLDTGELFF. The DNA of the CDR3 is TGTGCCAGCAGCCTAACCCTAGACACCGGGGAGCTGTTTTTT.

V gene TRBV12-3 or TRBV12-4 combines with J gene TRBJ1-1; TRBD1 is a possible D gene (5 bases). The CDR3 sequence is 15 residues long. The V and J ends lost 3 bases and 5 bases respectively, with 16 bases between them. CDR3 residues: CASSFPAGGFTEAFF. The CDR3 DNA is TGTGCCAGCAGTTTCCCCGCCGGGGGGTTTACTGAAGCTTTCTTT.

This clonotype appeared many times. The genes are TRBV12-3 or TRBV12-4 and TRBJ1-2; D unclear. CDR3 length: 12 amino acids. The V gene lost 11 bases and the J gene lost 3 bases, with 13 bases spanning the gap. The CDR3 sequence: CAGGTLYYGYTF. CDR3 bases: TGTGCCGGAGGAACCCTCTACTATGGCTACACCTTC.

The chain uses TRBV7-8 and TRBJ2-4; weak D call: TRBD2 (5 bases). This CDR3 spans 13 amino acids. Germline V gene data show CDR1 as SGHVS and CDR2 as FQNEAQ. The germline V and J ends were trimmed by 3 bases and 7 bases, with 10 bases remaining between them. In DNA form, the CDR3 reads TGTGCCAGCAGCTTTCGAGGGAGTAACATTCAGTACTTC. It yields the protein CASSFRGSNIQYF.

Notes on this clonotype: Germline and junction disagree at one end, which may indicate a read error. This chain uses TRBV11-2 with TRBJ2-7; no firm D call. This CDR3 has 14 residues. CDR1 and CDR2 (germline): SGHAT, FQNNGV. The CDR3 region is CASSVDNYSYEQYF. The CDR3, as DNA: TGTGCCAGCAGCGTAGATAACTACTCCTACGAGCAGTACTTC.

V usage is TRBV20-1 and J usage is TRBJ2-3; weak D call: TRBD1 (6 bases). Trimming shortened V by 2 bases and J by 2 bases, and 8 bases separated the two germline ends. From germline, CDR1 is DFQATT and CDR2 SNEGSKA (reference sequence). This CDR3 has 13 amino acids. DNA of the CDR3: TGCAGTGCTAGACAGGGGAACACAGATACGCAGTATTTT. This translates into CSARQGNTDTQYF.

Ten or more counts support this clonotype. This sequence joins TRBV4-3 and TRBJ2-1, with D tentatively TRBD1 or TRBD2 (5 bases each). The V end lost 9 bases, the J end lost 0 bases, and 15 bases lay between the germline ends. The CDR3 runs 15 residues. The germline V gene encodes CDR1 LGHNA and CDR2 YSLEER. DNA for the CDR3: TGCGCCAGACAGGAGGCTAGGGGCTCCTACAATGAGCAGTTCTTC. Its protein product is CARQEARGSYNEQFF.

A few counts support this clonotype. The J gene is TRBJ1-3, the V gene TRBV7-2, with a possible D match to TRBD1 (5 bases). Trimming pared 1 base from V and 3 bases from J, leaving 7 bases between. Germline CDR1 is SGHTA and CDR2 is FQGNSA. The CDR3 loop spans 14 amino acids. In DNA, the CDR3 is TGTGCCAGCAGCTTAGGACAGCTTGGAAACACCATATATTTT. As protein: CASSLGQLGNTIYF.

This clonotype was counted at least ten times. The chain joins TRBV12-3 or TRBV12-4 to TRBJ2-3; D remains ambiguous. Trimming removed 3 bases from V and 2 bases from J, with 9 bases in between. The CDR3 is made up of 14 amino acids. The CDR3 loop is CASSLAYITDTQYF. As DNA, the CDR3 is TGTGCCAGCAGTTTGGCCTACATCACAGATACGCAGTATTTT.

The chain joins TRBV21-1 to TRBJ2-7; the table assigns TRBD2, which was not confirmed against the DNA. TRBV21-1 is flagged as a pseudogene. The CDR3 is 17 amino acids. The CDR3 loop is CASSAKYGTSGHYEQYF. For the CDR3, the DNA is TGTGCCAGCAGCGCGAAGTATGGGACTAGCGGCCACTACGAGCAGTACTTC.

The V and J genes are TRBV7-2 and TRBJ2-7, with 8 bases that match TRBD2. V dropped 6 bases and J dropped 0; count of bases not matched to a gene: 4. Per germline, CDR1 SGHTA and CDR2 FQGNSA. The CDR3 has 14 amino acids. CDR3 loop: CASRSGGSSYEQYF. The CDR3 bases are TGTGCCAGCAGAAGCGGGGGAAGCTCCTACGAGCAGTACTTC. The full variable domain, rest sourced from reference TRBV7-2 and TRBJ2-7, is GAGVSQSPSNKVTEKGKDVELRCDPISGHTALYWYRQSLGQGLEFLIYFQGNSAPDKSGLPSDRFSAERTGGSVSTLTIQRTQQEDSAVYLCASRSGGSSYEQYFGPGTRLTVT.

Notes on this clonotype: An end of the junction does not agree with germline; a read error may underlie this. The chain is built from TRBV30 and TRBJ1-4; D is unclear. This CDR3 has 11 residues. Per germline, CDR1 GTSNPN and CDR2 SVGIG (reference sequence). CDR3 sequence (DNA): TGTGCCGGGAGTCTACGAGAAAAACTGTTTTTT. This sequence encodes CAGSLREKLFF.

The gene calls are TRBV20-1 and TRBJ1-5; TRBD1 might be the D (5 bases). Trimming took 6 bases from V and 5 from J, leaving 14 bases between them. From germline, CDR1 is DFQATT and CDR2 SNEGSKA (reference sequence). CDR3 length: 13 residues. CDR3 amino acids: CSAGQAGYQPQHF. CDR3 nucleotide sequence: TGCAGTGCCGGACAAGCGGGGTATCAGCCCCAGCATTTT.

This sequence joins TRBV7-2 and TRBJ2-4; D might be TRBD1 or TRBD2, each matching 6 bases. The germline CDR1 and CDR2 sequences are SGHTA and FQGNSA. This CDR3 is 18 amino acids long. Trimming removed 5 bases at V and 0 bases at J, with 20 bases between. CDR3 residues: CASSPSWGAPLAKNIQYF. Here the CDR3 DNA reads TGTGCCAGCAGCCCAAGCTGGGGGGCACCACTAGCCAAAAACATTCAGTACTTC.

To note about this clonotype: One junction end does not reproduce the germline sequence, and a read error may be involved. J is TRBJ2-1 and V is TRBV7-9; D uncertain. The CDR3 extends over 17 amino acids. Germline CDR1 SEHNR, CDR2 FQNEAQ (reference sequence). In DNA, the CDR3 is TGTGCCGGCAGCCCCCGACTGGAAGGTGGGTTCTACAATGAGCAGTTCTTC. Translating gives CAGSPRLEGGFYNEQFF.

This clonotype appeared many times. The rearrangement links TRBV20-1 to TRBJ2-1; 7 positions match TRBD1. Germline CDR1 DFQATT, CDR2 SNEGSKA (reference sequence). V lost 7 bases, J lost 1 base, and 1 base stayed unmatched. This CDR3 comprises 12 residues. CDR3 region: CSGQGSYNEQFF. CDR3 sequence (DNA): TGCAGTGGACAGGGATCCTACAATGAGCAGTTCTTC.

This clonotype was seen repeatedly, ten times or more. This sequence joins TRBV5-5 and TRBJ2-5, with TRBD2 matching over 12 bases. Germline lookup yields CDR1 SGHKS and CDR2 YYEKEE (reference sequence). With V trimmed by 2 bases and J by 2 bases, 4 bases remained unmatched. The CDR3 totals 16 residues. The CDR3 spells CASSLLAGGLQETQYF. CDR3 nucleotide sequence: TGTGCCAGCAGCTTACTAGCGGGGGGCTTACAAGAGACCCAGTACTTC.

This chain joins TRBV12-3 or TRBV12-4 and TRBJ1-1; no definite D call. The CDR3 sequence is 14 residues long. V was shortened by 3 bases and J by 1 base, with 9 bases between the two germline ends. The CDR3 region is CASSFPPQNTEAFF. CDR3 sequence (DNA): TGTGCCAGCAGTTTTCCTCCCCAGAACACTGAAGCTTTCTTT.

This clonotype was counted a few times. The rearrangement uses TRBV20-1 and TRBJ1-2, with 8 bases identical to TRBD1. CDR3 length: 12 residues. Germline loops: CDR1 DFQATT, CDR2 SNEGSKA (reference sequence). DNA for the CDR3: TGCAGCCTAGGACAGGGACACTATGGCTACACCTTC. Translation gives CSLGQGHYGYTF.

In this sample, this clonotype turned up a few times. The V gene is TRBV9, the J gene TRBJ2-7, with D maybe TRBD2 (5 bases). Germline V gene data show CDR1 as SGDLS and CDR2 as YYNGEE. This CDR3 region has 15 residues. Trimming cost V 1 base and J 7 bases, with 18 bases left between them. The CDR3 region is CASSVTGSYYNEQYF. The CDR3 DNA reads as TGTGCCAGCAGCGTAACGGGAAGTTACTACAATGAGCAGTACTTC.

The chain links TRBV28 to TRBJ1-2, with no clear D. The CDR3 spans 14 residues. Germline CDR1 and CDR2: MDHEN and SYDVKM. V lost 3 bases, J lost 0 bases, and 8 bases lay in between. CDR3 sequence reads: CASSLAFTNYGYTF. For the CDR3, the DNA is TGTGCCAGCAGTTTGGCGTTTACTAACTATGGCTACACCTTC.

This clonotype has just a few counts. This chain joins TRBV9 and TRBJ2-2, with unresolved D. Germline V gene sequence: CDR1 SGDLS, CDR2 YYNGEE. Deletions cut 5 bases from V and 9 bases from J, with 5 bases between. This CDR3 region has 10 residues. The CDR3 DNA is TGTGCCAGCAGTGGACGGGAGCTGTTTTTT. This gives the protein CASSGRELFF.

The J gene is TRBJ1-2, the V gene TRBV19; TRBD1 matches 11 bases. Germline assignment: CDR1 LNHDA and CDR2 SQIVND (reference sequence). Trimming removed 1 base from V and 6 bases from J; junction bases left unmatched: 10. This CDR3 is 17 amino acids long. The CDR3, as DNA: TGTGCCAGTAGTATAGCGAGGCGGACAGGGGGCTCCAATGGCTACACCTTC. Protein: CASSIARRTGGSNGYTF.

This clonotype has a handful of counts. This CDR3 is CASSHIPRTGGSHNEQYF. The DNA of the CDR3 is TGTGCCAGCAGCCATATCCCGCGGACAGGGGGCAGCCACAATGAGCAGTACTTC. The chain carries TRBV27 and TRBJ2-7; 11 nucleotides match TRBD1. The length of the CDR3 is 18 residues. The junction had 20 bases not matched to a gene; V was cut back by 6 bases and J by 7 bases. CDR1 MNHEY and CDR2 SMNVEV come from the germline V gene (reference sequence).

CDR3 in amino acids: CATLNRSGYTF. The CDR3 nucleotides are TGTGCCACACTTAACAGATCTGGCTACACCTTC. The chain carries TRBV25-1 and TRBJ1-2; D call uncertain. Looked up from germline, CDR1 is MGHDK and CDR2 is SYGVNS. The germline V and J ends were trimmed by 10 bases and 7 bases, with 13 bases remaining between them. The CDR3 has 11 residues.

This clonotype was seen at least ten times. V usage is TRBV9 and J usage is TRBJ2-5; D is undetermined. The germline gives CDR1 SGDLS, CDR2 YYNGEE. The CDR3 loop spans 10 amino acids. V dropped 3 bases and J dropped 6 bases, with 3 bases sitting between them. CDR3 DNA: TGTGCCAGCAGCGGAAAGACCCAGTACTTC. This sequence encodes CASSGKTQYF.

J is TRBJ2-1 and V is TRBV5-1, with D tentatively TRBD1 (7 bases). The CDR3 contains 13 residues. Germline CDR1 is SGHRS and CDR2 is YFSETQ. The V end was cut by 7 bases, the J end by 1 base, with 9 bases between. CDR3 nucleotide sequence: TGCGCCAGCCAGGGGGGTTCCTACAATGAGCAGTTCTTC. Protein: CASQGGSYNEQFF.

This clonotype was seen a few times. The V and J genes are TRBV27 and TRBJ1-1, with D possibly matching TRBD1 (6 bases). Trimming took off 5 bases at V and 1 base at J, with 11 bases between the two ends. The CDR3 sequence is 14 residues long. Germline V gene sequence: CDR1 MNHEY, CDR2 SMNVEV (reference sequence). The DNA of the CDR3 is TGTGCCAGCAGTCGGACAGTTTCGAACACTGAAGCTTTCTTT. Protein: CASSRTVSNTEAFF.

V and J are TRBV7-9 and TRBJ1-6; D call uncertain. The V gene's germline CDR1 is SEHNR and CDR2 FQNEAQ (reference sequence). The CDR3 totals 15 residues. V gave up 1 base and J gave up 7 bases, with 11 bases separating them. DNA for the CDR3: TGTGCCAGCAGCTTAGTAGCGGGAGAAAATTCACCCCTCCACTTT. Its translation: CASSLVAGENSPLHF.

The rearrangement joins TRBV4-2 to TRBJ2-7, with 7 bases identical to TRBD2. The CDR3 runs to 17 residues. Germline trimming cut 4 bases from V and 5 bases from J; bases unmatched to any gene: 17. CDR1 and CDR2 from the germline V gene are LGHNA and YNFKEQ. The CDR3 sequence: CASSLSTERGVSDEQYF. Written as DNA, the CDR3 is TGTGCCAGCAGCCTCTCCACGGAGCGGGGAGTATCCGACGAGCAGTACTTC.

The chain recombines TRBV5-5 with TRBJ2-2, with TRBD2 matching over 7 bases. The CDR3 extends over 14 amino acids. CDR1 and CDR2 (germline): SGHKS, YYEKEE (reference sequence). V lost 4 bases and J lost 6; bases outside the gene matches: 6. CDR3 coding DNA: TGTGCCAGCAGCCTACTAGCGTATTCCGGGGAGCTGTTTTTT. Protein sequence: CASSLLAYSGELFF.

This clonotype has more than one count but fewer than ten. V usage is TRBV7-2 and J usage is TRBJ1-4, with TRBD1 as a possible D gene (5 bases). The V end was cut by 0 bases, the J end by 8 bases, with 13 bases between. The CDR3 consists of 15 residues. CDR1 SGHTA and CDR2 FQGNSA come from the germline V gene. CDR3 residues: CASSLARQGQEKLFF. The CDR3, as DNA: TGTGCCAGCAGCTTAGCGAGGCAGGGTCAAGAAAAACTGTTTTTT.